This T cell receptor beta chain derives from a study of blood T cell repertoires in COVID-19. Study background: Recovered status applied to Cohort 3 donors who had two consecutive negative PCRs. It also applied to those with clearance or with symptom resolution. COVID-19 samples from acute and convalescent phases originated in the United States, Italy and Spain.

The ends were cut back, 3 bases at V and 3 bases at J, with 13 bases in the middle. The germline V gene has CDR1 SGDLS and CDR2 YYNGEE. The CDR3 loop spans 15 amino acids. The table came from immunoSEQ multiplex PCR; TCRdb's copy has only in-frame clones and leaves some out. The table includes about 170,000 clones, around three quarters detected once. The source is a woman in her seventies in a cohort exposed to, infected with or recovered from COVID-19 (not recorded which). This chain uses TRBV9 with TRBJ1-3; no definite D call. The sequenced material came from PBMCs or T cells enriched from blood (not recorded which). As DNA, the CDR3 is TGTGCCAGCAGCGCATCAGTTCGTTTTGGAAACACCATATATTTT. Its protein is CASSASVRFGNTIYF.